This T cell receptor beta chain stems from a study of neoadjuvant anti-PD-1 for oral cavity cancer. This CDR3 has 15 amino acids. The V end lost 3 bases, the J end lost 4 bases, and 16 bases lay between the germline ends. Germline V gene lookup returns CDR1 MNHEY and CDR2 SVGAGI. The time point here: after neoadjuvant nivolumab, at surgical resection. This clone showed up just a few times. TCRdb's table, derived via immunoSEQ multiplex PCR, lists solely in-frame clones and lacks some. The sample holds 40,000 to 50,000 clones, 77% seen once. V usage is TRBV6-5 and J usage is TRBJ2-7; D perhaps matches TRBD1 (5 bases). The receptor's source is a person aged 35-79 years with oral cavity squamous cell carcinoma. The input for sequencing was PBMCs, taken after nivolumab (anti-PD-1) treatment. CDR3 in amino acids: CASSYNRGPGYEQYF. The CDR3 DNA reads as TGTGCCAGCAGTTATAATAGGGGTCCAGGGTACGAGCAGTACTTC.